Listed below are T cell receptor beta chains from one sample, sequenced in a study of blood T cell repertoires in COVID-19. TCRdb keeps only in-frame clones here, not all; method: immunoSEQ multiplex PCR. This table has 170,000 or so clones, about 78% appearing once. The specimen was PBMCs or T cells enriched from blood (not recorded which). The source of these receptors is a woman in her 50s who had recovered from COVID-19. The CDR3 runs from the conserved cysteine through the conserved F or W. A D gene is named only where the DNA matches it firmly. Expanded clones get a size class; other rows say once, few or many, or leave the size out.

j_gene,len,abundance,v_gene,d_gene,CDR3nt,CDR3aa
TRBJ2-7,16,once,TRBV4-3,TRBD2,TGCGCCAGCAGCCAAGAACTCCTTGCCGGGACTAATGAGCAGTACTTC,CASSQELLAGTNEQYF
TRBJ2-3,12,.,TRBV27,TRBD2,TGTGCCAGCAGGGGGCGGGAGGATACGCAGTATTTT,CASRGREDTQYF
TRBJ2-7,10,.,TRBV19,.,TGTGCCAGTAGTCGAGTCGAGCAGTACTTC,CASSRVEQYF
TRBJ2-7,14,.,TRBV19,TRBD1,TGTGCCAGCAAACCCCGGGACAGGGGGGGTGAGCAGTACTTC,CASKPRDRGGEQYF
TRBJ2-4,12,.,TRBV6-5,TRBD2,TGTGCCAGCAGCCTCCCCGGGGGGGTTCAGCACTTC,CASSLPGGVQHF
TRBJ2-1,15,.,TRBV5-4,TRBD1,TGTGCCAGCAGCTGGACCGGGACAGGGGACAATGAGCAGTTCTTC,CASSWTGTGDNEQFF
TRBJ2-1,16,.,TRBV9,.,TGTGCCAGCAGCGTAGGGGTCATGGAGGGTGGGGATGAGCAGTTCTTC,CASSVGVMEGGDEQFF
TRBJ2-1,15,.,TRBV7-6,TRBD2,TGTGCCAGCAGCCCCGGACTAGCCAACTACAATGAGCAGTTCTTC,CASSPGLANYNEQFF
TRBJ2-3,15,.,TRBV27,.,TGTGCCAGCAGTTTGTCTTGGGGCCACACATACCCGCAGTATTTT,CASSLSWGHTYPQYF
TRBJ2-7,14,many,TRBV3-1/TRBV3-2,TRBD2,TGTGCCAGCAGCCAAAATAGCGGGGGCTACGAGCAGTACTTC,CASSQNSGGYEQYF
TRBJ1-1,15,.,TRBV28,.,TGTGCCAGTAACCCGGCGCCCGGGATGAACACTGAAGCTTTCTTT,CASNPAPGMNTEAFF
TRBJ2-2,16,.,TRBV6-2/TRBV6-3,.,TGTGCCAGCAGTTCAGCTAGCGTAGCGAACACCGGGGAGCTGTTTTTT,CASSSASVANTGELFF
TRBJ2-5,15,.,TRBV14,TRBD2,TGTGCCAGCAGCCGAGGACTAGCGGCCCAAGAGACCCAGTACTTC,CASSRGLAAQETQYF
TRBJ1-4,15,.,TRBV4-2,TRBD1,TGTGCCAGCAGCCGGGGGACAGTAACTCATGAAAAACTGTTTTTT,CASSRGTVTHEKLFF
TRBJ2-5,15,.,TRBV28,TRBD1,TGTGCCAGCAGTTCGGATACAGGGGCCCGGGGGACCCAGTACTTC,CASSSDTGARGTQYF
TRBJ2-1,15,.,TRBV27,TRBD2,TGTGCCAGCAGTTTGGGGACTAGCGGGAGTGGGGAGCAGTTCTTC,CASSLGTSGSGEQFF
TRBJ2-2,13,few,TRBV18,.,TGTGCCAGCTCAGCGGAGCTGACCGGGGAGCTGTTTTTT,CASSAELTGELFF
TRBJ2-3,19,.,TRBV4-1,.,TGCGCCAGCAGCCAAGGCCGGTCCGACTGGTCTACGGGCACAGATACGCAGTATTTT,CASSQGRSDWSTGTDTQYF
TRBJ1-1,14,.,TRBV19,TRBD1,TGTGCCAGTAGTAAGCGACAGGGAAACACTGAAGCTTTCTTT,CASSKRQGNTEAFF
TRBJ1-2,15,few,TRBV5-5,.,TGTGCCAGCAGCTTGGGGGCAGGATCGTCCTATGGCTACACCTTC,CASSLGAGSSYGYTF
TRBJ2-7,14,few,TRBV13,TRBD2,TGTGCCAGCAGCTTAAAACTAGCGGACTACGAGCAGTACTTC,CASSLKLADYEQYF
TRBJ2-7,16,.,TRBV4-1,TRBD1,TGCGCCAGCAGCCTCCAAAGGGACAGGGGCGCCTACGAGCAGTACTTC,CASSLQRDRGAYEQYF
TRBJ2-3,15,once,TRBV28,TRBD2,TGTGCCAGCAGTTTAGGGCTAGCGGGAGAACGTACGCAGTATTTT,CASSLGLAGERTQYF
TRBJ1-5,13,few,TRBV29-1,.,TGCAGCGTGAGCGTAGGGGGCAATCAGCCCCAGCATTTT,CSVSVGGNQPQHF
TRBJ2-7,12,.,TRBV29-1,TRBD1,TGCAGCGCTACGGGACAGTCAACCGAGCAGTACTTC,CSATGQSTEQYF
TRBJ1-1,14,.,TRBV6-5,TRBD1,TGTGCCAGCAGTTACTCGCACAGGGGGCGCGAAGCTTTCTTT,CASSYSHRGREAFF
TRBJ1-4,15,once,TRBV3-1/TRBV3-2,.,TGTGCCAGCAGCCTTTTCCGGGGGACTAATGAAAAACTGTTTTTT,CASSLFRGTNEKLFF
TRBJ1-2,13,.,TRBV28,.,TGTGCCAGCAGTTTGTTACGGAACTATGGCTACACCTTC,CASSLLRNYGYTF
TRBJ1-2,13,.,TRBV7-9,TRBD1,TGTGCCAGCAGCGTGACAGGGTATCAGAGCTGCACCTTC,CASSVTGYQSCTF
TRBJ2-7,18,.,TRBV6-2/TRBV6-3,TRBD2,TGTGCCAGCAGTTTACTTCCTTGGGACGGGAGGGCCGTTAGCGAGCAGTACTTC,CASSLLPWDGRAVSEQYF
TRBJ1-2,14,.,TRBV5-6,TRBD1,TGTGCCAGCAGCCTAGGACAGGTAGTCTATGGCTACACCTTC,CASSLGQVVYGYTF
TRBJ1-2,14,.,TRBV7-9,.,TGTGCCAGCAGTCATATACCCAGGGCGGACGGCTACACCTTC,CASSHIPRADGYTF
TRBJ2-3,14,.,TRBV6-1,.,TGTGCCAGCAGTGAAGCGGGAGCCACAGATACGCAGTATTTT,CASSEAGATDTQYF
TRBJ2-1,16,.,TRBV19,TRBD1,TGTGCCAGTAGTCCGCGACAGGGTCCGGTTCTCAATGAGCAGTTCTTC,CASSPRQGPVLNEQFF
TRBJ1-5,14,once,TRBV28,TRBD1,TGTGCCAGCAGTCGCGGACAGGCAAATCAGCCCCAGCATTTT,CASSRGQANQPQHF
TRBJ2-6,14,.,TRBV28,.,TGTGCCAGCGGGGGCAGCTACGGGGCCAACGTCCTGACTTTC,CASGGSYGANVLTF
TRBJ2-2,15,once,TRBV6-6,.,TGTGCCAGCAGTTACGGCCGGAGGGGCACCGGGGAGCTGTTTTTT,CASSYGRRGTGELFF
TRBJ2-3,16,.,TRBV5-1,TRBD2,TGCGCCAGCAGCTTGGGGGGTAGCGGGAGTTCCGATACGCAGTATTTT,CASSLGGSGSSDTQYF
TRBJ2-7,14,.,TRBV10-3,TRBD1,TGTGCCATCAGCTCCGGGACAGGGGACCACGAGCAGTACTTC,CAISSGTGDHEQYF
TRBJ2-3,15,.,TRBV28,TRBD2,TGTGCCAGCCTCGCGGGGCTAGCGGCTTTTGGTACGCAGTATTTT,CASLAGLAAFGTQYF